The 25 T cell receptor beta chains given below trace back to one sample, sequenced in a study of CD8+CD57+ T cells in acquired aplastic anemia. For CDR3 and TCR beta VDJ profiling, genomic DNA was the template used. Each CDR3 protein is one row after TCRdb ran MiXCR on the reads. The sample lists around 150,000 distinct CDR3 sequences; 60% to 80% were seen once. Selection for sequencing was limited to patients who had shown CD8+CD57+ cell expansion by flow cytometry. The sequenced sample was sorted CD4+, CD8+, or CD8+CD57+ T cells (not recorded which) from PBMCs. All receptors derive from a human donor with aplastic anemia.

The chain recombines TRBV2 with TRBJ2-1; D is unclear. The CDR3 contains 13 residues. Germline V CDR1 and CDR2: SNHLY, FYNNEI. Trimming left V 6 bases short and J 0 bases short, with 6 bases between. CDR3 in amino acids: CASRTFSYNEQFF. As DNA, the CDR3 is TGTGCCAGCAGGACGTTCTCCTACAATGAGCAGTTCTTC.

This clonotype was observed a few times. V usage is TRBV19 and J usage is TRBJ2-3; D gene unclear. Germline loops: CDR1 LNHDA, CDR2 SQIVND (reference sequence). V gave up 3 bases and J gave up 0 bases, with 10 bases separating them. This CDR3 spans 15 amino acids. This CDR3 is CASSMGPASTDTQYF. The DNA of the CDR3 is TGTGCCAGTAGTATGGGCCCAGCTAGCACAGATACGCAGTATTTT.

This chain links TRBV6-6 with TRBJ2-7, with D perhaps matching TRBD1 (6 bases). In germline, CDR1 is MNHNY, CDR2 SVGAGI (reference sequence). With 5 bases removed from V and 4 bases from J, the gap between germline ends came to 12 bases. CDR3 length: 13 amino acids. The CDR3 DNA is TGTGCCAGCAGTGTCCGACAGGCATACGAGCAGTACTTC. Translated, it gives CASSVRQAYEQYF.

The chain combines TRBV18 with TRBJ1-6; the D is unclear. V was trimmed by 0 bases and J by 9 bases, leaving 18 bases between them. In germline, CDR1 is KGHSH, CDR2 LQKENI. This CDR3 is 17 amino acids long. CDR3: CASSPPGITGGSSPLHF. The CDR3 DNA reads as TGTGCCAGCTCACCACCCGGTATCACGGGAGGCAGTTCACCCCTCCACTTT.

The chain joins TRBV25-1 to TRBJ2-1; TRBD1 is a possible D gene (6 bases). CDR1 and CDR2 from the germline V gene are MGHDK and SYGVNS. V lost 4 bases and J lost 6, with 13 bases in between. The length of the CDR3 is 14 residues. CDR3 coding DNA: TGTGCCAGCAGTGGCCTAGGGGGAGCCAATGAGCAGTTCTTC. This gives the protein CASSGLGGANEQFF.

The V and J genes are TRBV20-1 and TRBJ2-7; TRBD2 agrees at 10 bases. The CDR3 totals 14 residues. Germline-derived CDR1 and CDR2 are DFQATT and SNEGSKA (reference sequence). V lost 5 bases to trimming and J lost 4 bases; unmatched junction nucleotides: 8. As DNA, the CDR3 is TGCAGTGCTCCCGGGACTAGCGAGGATTACGAGCAGTACTTC. It specifies CSAPGTSEDYEQYF.

The CDR3 region has the DNA TGTGCCAGCAGCCAAGATCGCCCAGGGCCCTCCTACGAGCAGTACTTC. Protein: CASSQDRPGPSYEQYF. This chain joins TRBV4-2 and TRBJ2-7; weak D call: TRBD1 (5 bases). V gave up 0 bases and J gave up 0 bases, with 12 bases separating them. The germline gives CDR1 LGHNA, CDR2 YNFKEQ. The CDR3 loop spans 16 amino acids.

The chain links TRBV2 to TRBJ1-1; perhaps TRBD1 as D (5 bases). From germline, CDR1 is SNHLY and CDR2 FYNNEI. The germline V and J ends were trimmed by 10 bases and 1 base, with 13 bases remaining between them. The CDR3 is made up of 13 amino acids. CDR3 nucleotide sequence: TGTGCCACCCCCCCAGGGACGAACACTGAAGCTTTCTTT. Translation: CATPPGTNTEAFF.

CDR3 protein: CASSYKGDYGYTF. The CDR3 DNA reads TGTGCCAGCAGTTACAAGGGCGACTATGGCTACACCTTC. The chain employs TRBV6-5 and TRBJ1-2; D not resolved. Germline assignment: CDR1 MNHEY and CDR2 SVGAGI. This CDR3 contains 13 residues. Trimming shortened V by 2 bases and J by 3 bases, and 7 bases separated the two germline ends.

This clonotype was seen many times. The gene calls are TRBV6-4 and TRBJ2-1; D not resolved. Trimming removed 1 base at V and 0 bases at J, with 10 bases between. Germline-derived CDR1 and CDR2 are MRHNA and SNTAGT. CDR3 length: 16 amino acids. The CDR3 here is CASSDFEWSSYNEQFF. Written as DNA, the CDR3 is TGTGCCAGCAGTGACTTCGAATGGAGCTCCTACAATGAGCAGTTCTTC.

This clonotype is labeled medium-sized (0.01 to 0.1%). The gene calls are TRBV20-1 and TRBJ2-7; 8 bases are a match to TRBD2. Germline values: CDR1 DFQATT, CDR2 SNEGSKA (reference sequence). The CDR3 covers 12 residues. J lost 12 bases, V lost 3 bases, and 10 bases had no gene match. CDR3: CSASPSERERYF. The CDR3 DNA sequence: TGCAGTGCTAGTCCTTCTGAGCGGGAGAGGTACTTC.

The rearrangement joins TRBV15 to TRBJ2-7; 11 bases fit TRBD1. Trimming cost V 6 bases and J 3 bases; bases outside gene matches: 1. Germline V gene sequence: CDR1 LNHNV, CDR2 YYDKDF (reference sequence). The CDR3 consists of 13 residues. The CDR3 here is CATRGTGGYEQYF. CDR3 sequence (DNA): TGTGCCACCAGAGGGACAGGGGGCTACGAGCAGTACTTC.

This chain uses TRBV2 with TRBJ1-5; D possibly corresponds to TRBD1 (6 bases). V was clipped by 6 bases and J by 4 bases, with 10 bases between them. This CDR3 region has 13 residues. Germline CDR1 SNHLY, CDR2 FYNNEI. The CDR3 protein is CASRRDTNQPQHF. The CDR3 DNA reads TGTGCCAGCAGAAGGGACACGAATCAGCCCCAGCATTTT. The full variable domain, with the rest looked up from reference TRBV2 and TRBJ1-5, is EPEVTQTPSHQVTQMGQEVILRCVPISNHLYFYWYRQILGQKVEFLVSFYNNEISEKSEIFDDQFSVERPDGSNFTLKIRSTKLEDSAMYFCASRRDTNQPQHFGDGTRLSIL.

This chain connects TRBV2 to TRBJ2-4; D gene ambiguous. CDR1 and CDR2 from the germline V gene are SNHLY and FYNNEI. V was shortened by 3 bases and J by 11 bases, with 11 bases between the two germline ends. The CDR3 runs 12 residues. DNA of the CDR3: TGTGCCAGCAGTGACAGACTTACTGTTCAGTACTTC. It encodes CASSDRLTVQYF.

This clonotype was observed a handful of times. V and J are TRBV24-1 and TRBJ1-1; D gene ambiguous. There are 15 residues in the CDR3. The germline V gene has CDR1 KGHDR and CDR2 SFDVKD. Trimming left V 3 bases short and J 1 base short, with 11 bases between. The DNA of the CDR3 is TGTGCCACCAGTGATAGAGAGGGTGGGAACACTGAAGCTTTCTTT. This encodes CATSDREGGNTEAFF.

This clonotype appeared a few times. The rearrangement links TRBV20-1 to TRBJ2-7, with a possible D match to TRBD1 (6 bases). V gave up 5 bases and J gave up 4 bases, with 18 bases separating them. Germline lookup yields CDR1 DFQATT and CDR2 SNEGSKA (reference sequence). The CDR3 is made up of 14 amino acids. CDR3 protein: CSARSIQGSYEQYF. CDR3 bases: TGCAGTGCTCGCTCCATACAGGGCTCTTACGAGCAGTACTTC.

The CDR3 DNA sequence: TGTGCCAGCAGCCCACATGAGGGAAACACCATATATTTT. Translated, it gives CASSPHEGNTIYF. The rearrangement uses TRBV11-3 and TRBJ1-3; D remains ambiguous. This CDR3 is 13 amino acids long. CDR1 is SGHNT, CDR2 YENEEA, per germline. V shed 5 bases and J shed 4 bases, with 9 bases lying between them.

To note about this clonotype: Sequence at one end of the junction differs from germline and may be a read error. V and J are TRBV6-4 and TRBJ2-7; TRBD2 aligns across 7 bases. This CDR3 spans 12 amino acids. CDR1 MRHNA and CDR2 SNTAGT come from the germline V gene. The CDR3 reads CASSGGDYGQYF. CDR3 nucleotides: TGTGCCAGCAGTGGGGGGGACTACGGGCAGTACTTC.

The chain joins TRBV11-2 to TRBJ2-3; possible D gene TRBD2, 5 bases. Deletions cut 5 bases from V and 14 bases from J, with 14 bases between. This CDR3 is 11 amino acids long. CDR1 SGHAT and CDR2 FQNNGV come from the germline V gene. CDR3 sequence: CASSLEPGLYF. The CDR3 region has the DNA TGTGCCAGCAGCCTCGAGCCGGGGTTGTATTTT. Filled out from reference TRBV11-2 and TRBJ2-3, the complete variable domain reads EAGVAQSPRYKIIEKRQSVAFWCNPISGHATLYWYQQILGQGPKLLIQFQNNGVVDDSQLPKDRFSAERLKGVDSTLKIQPAKLEDSAVYLCASSLEPGLYFGPGTRLTVL.

The rearrangement links TRBV3-1 to TRBJ2-7; D is undetermined. The CDR3 extends over 14 amino acids. V lost 4 bases and J 3 bases, leaving 13 bases between the germline ends. The germline CDR1 and CDR2 sequences are LGHDT and YNNKEL (reference sequence). CDR3 loop: CASSRQDGNYEQYF. The CDR3 nucleotides are TGTGCCAGCAGCCGGCAAGACGGAAACTACGAGCAGTACTTC.

The sample holds a few counts of this clonotype. The chain has TRBV24-1 and TRBJ2-3; the D is unclear. Trimming left V 6 bases short and J 5 bases short, with 5 bases between. CDR1 and CDR2 (germline): KGHDR, SFDVKD. The CDR3 sequence is 11 residues long. The CDR3 spells CATSSIDTQYF. Here the CDR3 DNA reads TGTGCCACCAGTTCGATAGATACGCAGTATTTT.

The chain combines TRBV20-1 with TRBJ2-1, with D possibly matching TRBD1 (5 bases). The CDR3 sequence is 12 residues long. The germline CDR1 and CDR2 sequences are DFQATT and SNEGSKA (reference sequence). Trimming took off 4 bases at V and 9 bases at J, with 13 bases between the two ends. The CDR3 protein is CSATRQGAEQFF. The CDR3 DNA is TGCAGTGCTACGAGGCAAGGGGCTGAGCAGTTCTTC.

The chain couples TRBV19 to TRBJ1-1; D ambiguous. V lost 3 bases and J lost 1, with 6 bases in between. Germline CDR1 LNHDA, CDR2 SQIVND (reference sequence). This CDR3 region has 13 residues. DNA of the CDR3: TGTGCCAGTAGTATTCGAGGGAACACTGAAGCTTTCTTT. Its translation is CASSIRGNTEAFF.

V is TRBV24-1 and J is TRBJ2-3; D gene unclear. CDR1 KGHDR and CDR2 SFDVKD come from the germline V gene. This CDR3 region has 14 residues. Trimming stripped 6 bases from V and 0 bases from J, with 9 bases between. CDR3 loop: CATSRSGSTDTQYF. The CDR3 DNA sequence: TGTGCCACCAGTCGGTCTGGCAGCACAGATACGCAGTATTTT.

The chain has TRBV10-3 and TRBJ2-7; perhaps TRBD1 as D (6 bases). Germline V gene data show CDR1 as ENHRY and CDR2 as SYGVKD. CDR3 length: 14 amino acids. Trimming pared 6 bases from V and 3 bases from J, leaving 15 bases between. CDR3 protein: CAISGTPVSYEQYF. The CDR3 DNA reads TGTGCCATCAGCGGGACACCAGTCAGCTACGAGCAGTACTTC.